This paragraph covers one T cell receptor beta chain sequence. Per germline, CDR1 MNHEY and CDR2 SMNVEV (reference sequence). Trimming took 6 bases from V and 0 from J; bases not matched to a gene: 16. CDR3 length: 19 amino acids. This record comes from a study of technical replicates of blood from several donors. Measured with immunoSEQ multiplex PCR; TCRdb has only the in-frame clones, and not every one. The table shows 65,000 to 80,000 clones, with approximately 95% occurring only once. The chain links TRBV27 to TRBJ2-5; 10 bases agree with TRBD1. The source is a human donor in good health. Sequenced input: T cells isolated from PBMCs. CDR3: CASRGYHDRGQGNQETQYF. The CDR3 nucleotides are TGTGCCAGCAGGGGCTATCACGATCGGGGACAGGGGAACCAAGAGACCCAGTACTTC.